This T cell receptor beta chain was identified in a study of identical twins (dated by TCRdb to 2016 to 2017). For the study in its entirety: TCR alpha and beta repertoires from monozygotic twins, unrelated adults of various ages and cord blood were deep-sequenced to test whether fetal clonotypes persist. To rule out contamination, the twin experiments were replicated at different times with different library preparation protocols. Broad study findings and their caveats: Out-of-frame TCR alpha sharing in monozygotic twins was systematically underestimated by recombination models, whereas sharing between unrelated individuals was in agreement with the recombination models. Out-of-frame TCR alpha sequences shared between twins showed an excess of low generation-probability sequences compared with coincidental sharing between unrelated individuals. The excess sharing between twins in beta out-of-frame sequences was weaker because fewer shared sequences reduced the signal-to-noise ratio. Abundant cord blood beta clonotypes carried fewer insertions; young adult naive repertoires showed a weaker similar trend, while memory repertoires showed none. Invariant T cells such as MAIT and iNKT could partly confound zero-insertion analyses, although diverse VJ usage argued against such confounding for most clonotypes. Because the same donors could not be followed over many years, conclusions were based on cross-sectional statistical analysis.

For this clonotype: Its antigen target is currently unknown. Per-base qualities were not stored, and no clone one base away is much larger.

CDR1 DFQATT and CDR2 SNEGSKA are derived from the germline V gene (reference sequence). The germline ends are 9 bases apart after V is trimmed by 1 base and J by 6 bases. The CDR3 measures 12 amino acids from cysteine to phenylalanine. Only the CDR3 region is kept as DNA, spanning 36 bases read in frame from base 1. Every donor was a healthy Caucasian. Three pairs of female monozygotic twins, all aged roughly 18 to 29 years, made up the twin cohort. RNA for TCR libraries was isolated from peripheral blood mononuclear cells. To prepare the library, 5' RACE was applied. The reads were generated on an Illumina HiSeq 2000. Template switching added a universal primer binding site, and the final cDNA carried a unique molecular identifier that allowed TCR cDNA molecules to be counted accurately. Specific primers in the conserved constant-segment region were used to synthesize first-strand cDNA for TCR alpha and beta chains. To control for contamination, every cDNA library carried two barcodes: a SMART-Mk sample barcode plus Illumina barcodes. TruSeq adapter sequences and Illumina sample barcodes were added in two successive PCR steps. The TCR alpha and beta cDNA libraries were sequenced on the Illumina HiSeq platform using custom primers. In the original analysis: MiGEC processed the raw reads to extract unique molecular identifiers, while MiXCR was used to determine the CDR3 positions. Recombination models were inferred per individual with the repgenHMM and IGoR tools using an EM algorithm. Shared clonotype analysis was performed with the tcR package in R, normalizing sharing by the product of cloneset sizes. To study raw recombination free of thymic and clonal selection effects, out-of-frame nonproductive sequences were analyzed. TCRdb ran its own pipeline on the public reads, namely fastp trimming at Q25 and MiXCR clone calling, and kept in-frame beta chains. Rows are combined by CDR3 protein, so each entry shows the most common genes and DNA. TCRdb assigned the V and J calls; the authors' analysis was not used. The sample profile shows over 600,000 distinct CDR3 sequences; 21% of them were found once. Of the sample, roughly 4.3% falls within the top ten clones.

These records were also assigned to another study, of T cells expressing NK-cell markers. As the second study states: Under ten donors provided sorted CD3+CD56+NKG2C+, CD3+CD56+NKG2C- and CD3+CD56-NKG2C+ T-cell subsets, whose TCR beta-chain repertoires were profiled. Among the eight sequenced donors, only one was HCMV-seronegative, while the other seven were HCMV-seropositive. In several experiments an anti-gammadeltaTCR antibody was added to restrict sorting to alphabetaTCR-expressing T cells. For about 6 donors, the dominant CD3+CD56+NKG2C+ clonotypes were among the top 10 CD8+ clonotypes and accounted for roughly 1.0-7.5% of CD8+ T cells. Those dominant clonotypes were again the most abundant among CD3+CD56-NKG2C+ cells in several donors, at about 25-60.1%. Whether the expanded NKG2C-expressing T cell clones were specific for HCMV antigens was left unclear. The eight sequenced donors were randomly selected healthy volunteers, three men and five women. HCMV serostatus was determined by detecting HCMV-specific IgG in serum with a commercial ELISA kit. Bulk peripheral blood T-cell repertoires were additionally sequenced from unsorted PBMC for over 5 donors. MIGEC was used to demultiplex reads and group reads by UMI, and MiTCR was used to assemble and quantify clonotypes. To exclude erroneous sequences, only TCR cDNA sequences supported by at least two reads were retained. The tcR package was used for downstream repertoire analysis, and clonotypes were matched across fractions by CDR3 nucleotide sequence plus V segment. Antigen specificity was annotated against VDJdb with VDJmatch, allowing one amino acid substitution in CDR3.

The rearranged chain carries TRBV20-1 and TRBJ1-2; the D gene is perhaps TRBD1, on 5 matching bases. Sequences were obtained from PBMCs. The sequence derives from a young woman in good health. The bases read TGCAGTGCTAGAGTGACAGCCGATGGCTACACCTTC. The encoded protein is CSARVTADGYTF.